This T cell receptor beta chain was profiled in a study of cytomegalovirus exposure and HLA in healthy donors. Trimming removed 4 bases from V and 10 bases from J, with 20 bases in between. The CDR3 runs 14 residues. Germline V gene sequence: CDR1 SGHRS, CDR2 YFSETQ. All the people who gave samples were healthy bone marrow donors. Vbeta (60) and Jbeta (13) primers were used in the PCR. The table came from immunoSEQ multiplex PCR; TCRdb's copy has only in-frame clones and leaves some out. The sample has 90,000 to 140,000 clones; approximately 69% are singletons. The chain employs TRBV5-1 and TRBJ1-1, with a possible D match to TRBD1 (5 bases). This TCR derives from a man aged 25-45 years in good health and CMV-seronegative. The specimen sequenced was PBMCs. The CDR3 sequence is CASSPAPRADRAFF. CDR3 nucleotide sequence: TGCGCCAGCAGCCCGGCGCCCAGGGCGGATAGAGCTTTCTTT.